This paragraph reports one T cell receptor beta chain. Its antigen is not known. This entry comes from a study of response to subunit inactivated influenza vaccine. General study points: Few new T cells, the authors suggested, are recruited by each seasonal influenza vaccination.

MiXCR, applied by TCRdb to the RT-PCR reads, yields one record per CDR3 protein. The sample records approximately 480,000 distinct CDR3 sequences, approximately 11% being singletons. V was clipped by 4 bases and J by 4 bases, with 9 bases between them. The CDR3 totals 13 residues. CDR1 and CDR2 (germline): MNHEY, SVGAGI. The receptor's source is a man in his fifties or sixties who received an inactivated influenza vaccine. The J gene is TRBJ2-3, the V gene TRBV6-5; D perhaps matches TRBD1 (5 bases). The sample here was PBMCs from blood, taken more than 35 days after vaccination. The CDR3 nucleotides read TGTGCCAGCAGTTGGCAGGGCGCAGATACGCAGTATTTT. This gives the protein CASSWQGADTQYF.